This T cell receptor beta chain emerged from a study of blood T cells in healthy people across ages. PCR was performed a second time for roughly 7 to 12 cycles using a sample-barcoded 5' primer and a J-beta primer mix. TCRdb itself ran the 5' RACE reads through MiXCR, one entry per CDR3 protein. This repertoire shows about 800,000 distinct CDR3 sequences, roughly 25% found once; its top ten account for under 4%. This clonotype turned up a few times. The CDR3 is made up of 15 amino acids. V dropped 7 bases and J dropped 3; count of bases not matched to a gene: 6. Looked up from germline, CDR1 is MDHEN and CDR2 is SYDVKM. The sample was also reused in another study, on T cells of mothers and their children. That work states: Every microgram of extracted RNA entered cDNA synthesis, approximately 1.5 ug per 15 ul. Mothers yielded over 8 million CDR3 reads, children about 3 million each.

The TCR sequence derives from a boy younger than 18 in good health. V is TRBV28 and J is TRBJ2-6, with TRBD1 matching over 7 bases. The sequencing sample was made of blood. The CDR3 bases are TGTGCCAGCACGCTAGACAGGGTTGGGGCCAACGTCCTGACTTTC. Encoded protein: CASTLDRVGANVLTF.